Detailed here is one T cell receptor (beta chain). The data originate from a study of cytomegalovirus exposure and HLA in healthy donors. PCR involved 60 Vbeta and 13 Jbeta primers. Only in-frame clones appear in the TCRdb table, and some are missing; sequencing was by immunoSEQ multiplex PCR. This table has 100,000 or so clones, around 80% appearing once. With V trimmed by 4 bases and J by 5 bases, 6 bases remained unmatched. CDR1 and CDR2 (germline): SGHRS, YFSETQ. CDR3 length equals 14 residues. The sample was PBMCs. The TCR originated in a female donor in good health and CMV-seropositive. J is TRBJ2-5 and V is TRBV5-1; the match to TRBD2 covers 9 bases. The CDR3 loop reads CASSPGLAGETQYF. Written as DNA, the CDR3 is TGCGCCAGCAGCCCGGGACTAGCAGGGGAGACCCAGTACTTC.